This TCR beta chain stems from a study of shared clonotypes between healthy human individuals. About the research overall: The cohort had two women and a few men, ages 18 to 49. Study conclusions and caveats: The four-donor shared clonotypes exceeded non-shared clonotypes in generation probability, with non-shared ones scoring lower.

As concerns this clone: Its target is not known.

Only in-frame clones appear in the TCRdb table, and some are missing; sequencing was by immunoSEQ multiplex PCR. The sample lists over a million clones, 98% to 99% occurring once. The TCR originated in a young man in good health. Sequenced input: naive CD4+ T cells sorted from blood. The sample's subset: CD45RA+ positively selected.

CDR3: CASSPGAGFTDTQYF. For the CDR3, the DNA is TGTGCCAGCAGCCCAGGGGCAGGGTTCACAGATACGCAGTATTTT. The chain recombines TRBV9 with TRBJ2-3, with TRBD1 as a possible D gene (6 bases). The CDR3 covers 15 residues. Germline V gives CDR1 SGDLS, CDR2 YYNGEE. V was cut by 4 bases and J by 2 bases, with 14 bases left in between.